This T cell receptor beta chain was retrieved from a study of T cell clonotyping in hematopoietic cell transplantation. Study-wide points: Graft donor and pretransplant recipient Inverse Simpson Index values predicted broader posttransplant TCR diversity. Recipient TCR diversity dropped after transplant; expanded clonotypes rose from day 30 to 180.

Details on this clone: Its antigen is as yet unknown.

Libraries were prepared by immunoSEQ multiplex PCR; TCRdb keeps only in-frame clonotypes and omits some of them. The sample yields about 27,000 clones, approximately 94% seen once. CDR1 is SGHTS, CDR2 YDEGEE, per germline. V lost 0 bases, J lost 13 bases, and 10 bases lay in between. The CDR3 is 11 amino acids. The rearrangement joins TRBV5-8 to TRBJ1-2; D gene unclear. The clonotype was recovered from a man between 50 and 59 years old in good health. Some clones in this sample may be carry-over from other donors' samples. Sequenced sample: peripheral blood mononuclear cells. Here the CDR3 DNA reads TGTGCCAGCAGCTTGGATCTGCGTGGCACCTTC. It encodes CASSLDLRGTF.